The rows below give T cell receptor beta chains drawn from one sample of a study of blood T cell repertoires in COVID-19. Sequenced by immunoSEQ multiplex PCR; TCRdb stores in-frame clones only, minus some. The data show 150,000 to 200,000 clones, 88% seen once. What was sequenced was peripheral blood. These receptors all stem from a man aged 60 to 75 with acute or convalescent COVID-19. The conserved cysteine and the conserved F or W are not part of the CDR3 here. The order of the fields is V gene, J gene, CDR3 protein.

TRBV9,TRBJ2-1,ASSVSEFRSYNEQF
TRBV9,TRBJ1-4,ASSAGGAANEKLF
TRBV25-1,TRBJ1-4,ASSDSSELNEKLF
TRBV2,TRBJ1-5,ASSPGGYQPQH
TRBV7-6,TRBJ2-7,ASSLANSGRGEQY
TRBV5-4,TRBJ1-2,ASSQQGPYGYT
TRBV7-9,TRBJ1-1,ASSSYGRGTEAF
TRBV30,TRBJ1-2,AGIGQGGYGYT
TRBV30,TRBJ1-1,AWSNTENTEAF
TRBV5-1,TRBJ2-5,ASSLKGARQETQY
TRBV3-1/TRBV3-2,TRBJ1-1,ASSQESLAF
TRBV11-2,TRBJ2-5,ASSLRALQETQY
TRBV5-4,TRBJ2-6,ASSTEDRSGANVLT
TRBV11-2,TRBJ1-5,ASSLNGSPNQPQH
TRBV7-3,TRBJ1-1,ASSFSGTGGTEAF
TRBV9,TRBJ1-6,ASSPRTDSPLH
TRBV5-1,TRBJ1-3,ASSLDGGSGNTIY
TRBV5-1,TRBJ2-2,ASSSLPTGGTGELF
TRBV19,TRBJ1-1,ASSLQGANTEAF
TRBV11-2,TRBJ2-3,ASSRTGSTSTDTQY
TRBV7-9,TRBJ1-1,ASSLVRTGNVEAF
TRBV29-1,TRBJ1-1,SVEFSSWNTEAF
TRBV24-1,TRBJ2-1,ATSDRDLAYNEQF
TRBV7-9,TRBJ1-5,ASSPGWGGGQPQH
TRBV27,TRBJ1-4,ASSTLTGSFLNEKLF
TRBV6-5,TRBJ1-6,ASERGRDSPLH
TRBV6-5,TRBJ1-1,ATQLYTEAF
TRBV11-2,TRBJ2-3,ASSLWKRGSTDTQY